What follows are 17 T cell receptor beta chains derived from one specimen sequenced in a study of blood T cell repertoires in COVID-19. The method was immunoSEQ multiplex PCR; TCRdb's version includes in-frame clones alone and lacks a portion of them. The data show some 500,000 clones, with about 88% seen just once and around 7.8% held by the top ten. What was sequenced was peripheral blood. The source is a woman between 45 and 60 years old with COVID-19, enrolled during active disease.

The CDR3 sequence is CASSPLGGIGGIEQYF. In DNA form, the CDR3 reads TGTGCCAGCAGTCCCCTTGGGGGGATCGGGGGAATAGAGCAGTACTTC. V is TRBV28 and J is TRBJ2-7, with TRBD2 as a possible D gene (6 bases). V was shortened by 5 bases and J by 7 bases, with 24 bases between the two germline ends. In germline, CDR1 is MDHEN, CDR2 SYDVKM. This CDR3 contains 16 residues.

The chain combines TRBV10-1 with TRBJ2-1; TRBD2 aligns across 7 bases. Per germline, CDR1 WNHNN and CDR2 SYGVQD (reference sequence). V trimming: 1 base; J trimming: 1 base; junction bases outside the gene matches: 16. The CDR3 sequence is 20 residues long. CDR3 sequence (DNA): TGCGCCAGCAGTGAGTGGCGGAGACGGTCTGGCGGGGGTTCCTACAATGAGCAGTTCTTC. Its translation is CASSEWRRRSGGGSYNEQFF.

The rearrangement uses TRBV2 and TRBJ1-2; D uncertain. Germline assignment: CDR1 SNHLY and CDR2 FYNNEI. Trimming took off 4 bases at V and 4 bases at J, with 7 bases between the two ends. The CDR3 is made up of 12 amino acids. The CDR3 nucleotides are TGTGCCAGCAGTGCACTGATCTATGGCTACACCTTC. Protein sequence: CASSALIYGYTF.

This chain connects TRBV2 to TRBJ2-7; tentative D call: TRBD1 (6 bases). The CDR3 has 14 residues. CDR1 and CDR2 from the germline V gene are SNHLY and FYNNEI. V lost 6 bases, J lost 1 base, and 13 bases lay in between. The CDR3 loop reads CASSAATGSYEQYF. In DNA form, the CDR3 reads TGTGCCAGCAGCGCAGCTACAGGGTCCTACGAGCAGTACTTC.

The DNA of the CDR3 is TGTGCCAGCAGCTTATTACGCCGCCCCTTGACAGCATATAGCAATCAGCCCCAGCATTTT. The encoded protein is CASSLLRRPLTAYSNQPQHF. V is TRBV7-3 and J is TRBJ1-5; the D gene is possibly TRBD1 (5 bases). The CDR3 is 20 residues long. V was shortened by 2 bases and J by 0 bases, with 23 bases between the two germline ends. Looked up from germline, CDR1 is SGHTA and CDR2 is FQGTGA.

The V gene is TRBV6-5, the J gene TRBJ2-5, with a weak D call TRBD1 (6 bases). This CDR3 comprises 13 residues. In germline, CDR1 is MNHEY, CDR2 SVGAGI. V was pared by 6 bases and J by 1 base, with 9 bases between. The CDR3 is CASRGTTQETQYF. In DNA, the CDR3 is TGTGCCAGCAGGGGGACAACCCAAGAGACCCAGTACTTC.

The genes are TRBV5-1 and TRBJ1-5; TRBD1 matches at 8 bases. CDR3 length: 16 amino acids. Germline V gene sequence: CDR1 SGHRS, CDR2 YFSETQ. V dropped 1 base and J dropped 7; count of bases not matched to a gene: 10. CDR3 in DNA: TGCGCCAGCAGCTTGATGTTGAGGACAGGGATCCAGCCCCAGCATTTT. As protein: CASSLMLRTGIQPQHF.

The chain has TRBV7-9 and TRBJ1-6; 8 bases fit TRBD1. Per germline, CDR1 SEHNR and CDR2 FQNEAQ (reference sequence). The ends lost 4 bases at V and 10 bases at J; junction bases unmatched: 6. CDR3 length equals 14 residues. The CDR3 DNA follows: TGTGCCAGCAGCTCCACAGGGGGATCATCACCCCTCCACTTT. Residues: CASSSTGGSSPLHF.

This clone was counted only a few times. The chain is built from TRBV3-1 (or the pseudogene TRBV3-2) and TRBJ1-3; D is uncertain. V shed 5 bases and J shed 0 bases, with 8 bases lying between them. There are 14 residues in the CDR3. Germline CDR1 LGHDT, CDR2 YNNKEL (reference sequence). The CDR3 protein is CASSEVRSGNTIYF. The CDR3 DNA is TGTGCCAGCAGCGAAGTCCGCTCTGGAAACACCATATATTTT.

This rearrangement joins TRBV11-3 to TRBJ2-3; tentative D call: TRBD1 (6 bases). CDR3 length equals 15 residues. V was pared by 4 bases and J by 2 bases, with 13 bases between. From germline, CDR1 is SGHNT and CDR2 YENEEA. The CDR3, as DNA: TGTGCCAGCAGCTCGGGACAAAGAATCACAGATACGCAGTATTTT. It yields the protein CASSSGQRITDTQYF.

The chain carries TRBV28 and TRBJ2-2; D perhaps matches TRBD1 (6 bases). The CDR3 extends over 17 amino acids. CDR1 and CDR2 (germline): MDHEN, SYDVKM. V lost 6 bases and J 2 bases, leaving 19 bases between the germline ends. The CDR3 bases are TGTGCCAGCAGCCTTCCCGGACAGCACTCCAACACCGGGGAGCTGTTTTTT. It codes for CASSLPGQHSNTGELFF.

The gene calls are TRBV6-5 and TRBJ2-7, with 11 positions matching TRBD1. The germline CDR1 and CDR2 sequences are MNHEY and SVGAGI. After removal of 6 bases from V and 2 bases from J, the junction contained 6 bases not matched to a gene. The CDR3 runs to 15 residues. This CDR3 reads CASRREDRGPYEQYF. DNA of the CDR3: TGTGCCAGCAGGCGGGAGGACAGGGGGCCCTACGAGCAGTACTTC.

The chain joins TRBV18 to TRBJ2-7, with TRBD1 matching over 8 bases. Germline trimming cut 1 base from V and 0 bases from J; bases unmatched to any gene: 5. Germline V CDR1 and CDR2: KGHSH, LQKENI. The CDR3 totals 16 residues. The CDR3, as DNA: TGTGCCAGCTCACCACGGACAGGGATTGCCTCCTACGAGCAGTACTTC. Its protein product is CASSPRTGIASYEQYF.

The J gene is TRBJ2-7, the V gene TRBV11-2, with 7 bases aligning to TRBD1. The CDR3 is 12 amino acids. The trim removed 10 bases at V and 1 base at J, leaving 4 bases unmatched. Germline V gene sequence: CDR1 SGHAT, CDR2 FQNNGV. The CDR3 nucleotides read TGTGCCACCAGGGACAGATCCTACGAGCAGTACTTC. This gives the protein CATRDRSYEQYF.

This sequence joins TRBV9 and TRBJ2-3, with 7 bases aligning to TRBD2. CDR1 is SGDLS, CDR2 YYNGEE, per germline. CDR3 length: 13 amino acids. Trimming at V came to 3 bases and at J to 6 bases, leaving 4 bases not matched to a gene. The CDR3 nucleotides are TGTGCCAGCAGCGAGACTAGCTCGGATACGCAGTATTTT. It translates to CASSETSSDTQYF. Together with reference TRBV9 and TRBJ2-3, the CDR3 gives the full variable domain: DSGVTQTPKHLITATGQRVTLRCSPRSGDLSVYWYQQSLDQGLQFLIQYYNGEERAKGNILERFSAQQFPDLHSELNLSSLELGDSALYFCASSETSSDTQYFGPGTRLTVL.

The chain is built from TRBV27 and TRBJ1-1; a possible D gene is TRBD1 (6 bases). The CDR3 has 14 amino acids. The V end was cut by 7 bases, the J end by 0 bases, with 12 bases between. Germline V CDR1 and CDR2: MNHEY, SMNVEV (reference sequence). Here the CDR3 reads CASTRKGVNTEAFF. Written as DNA, the CDR3 is TGTGCCAGCACTCGAAAGGGGGTGAACACTGAAGCTTTCTTT.

The V and J genes are TRBV5-1 and TRBJ2-5, with 11 positions matching TRBD2. The CDR3 sequence is 15 residues long. Trimming cost V 4 bases and J 2 bases; bases outside gene matches: 4. The germline V gene encodes CDR1 SGHRS and CDR2 YFSETQ. CDR3 sequence: CASSPGTSGQETQYF. In DNA, the CDR3 is TGCGCCAGCAGCCCCGGGACTAGCGGTCAAGAGACCCAGTACTTC.